These T cell receptor beta chains were read from a single sample in a study of T cell changes during pregnancy in multiple sclerosis. Clones were sequenced by immunoSEQ multiplex PCR, and TCRdb holds only the in-frame ones, with some missing. The sample contains tens of thousands of clones, around nine tenths of which appear only once. The input for sequencing was peripheral blood, taken in the first trimester of pregnancy. The receptors stem from a female donor in good health, enrolled as a control in a pregnancy study. Each CDR3 is given with its conserved first and last residue. The order of the fields is clone size, CDR3 length, D gene, V gene, J gene, CDR3 protein, CDR3 DNA. The D gene is left open where the match is weak. Only part of the rows carry a size: once, few, many, or a class if the clone is expanded.

once	14	TRBD1	TRBV5-1	TRBJ2-7	CASSPGTAIYEQYF	TGCGCCAGCAGCCCCGGGACAGCGATCTACGAGCAGTACTTC
few	15	NA	TRBV4-2	TRBJ1-1	CASSPNPLLNTEAFF	TGTGCCAGCAGCCCTAACCCACTACTGAACACTGAAGCTTTCTTT
NA	13	NA	TRBV7-8	TRBJ1-3	CASSLDTGNTIYF	TGTGCCAGCAGCTTGGACACCGGAAACACCATATATTTT
NA	14	NA	TRBV6-5	TRBJ1-5	CASSWAYSNQPQHF	TGTGCCAGCAGTTGGGCTTATAGCAATCAGCCCCAGCATTTT
NA	15	TRBD2	TRBV28	TRBJ2-1	CASSSPATSGSEQFF	TGTGCCAGCAGTTCTCCCGCGACTAGCGGAAGTGAGCAGTTCTTC
NA	16	TRBD2	TRBV10-3	TRBJ2-7	CATYDASGDSSYEQYF	TGTGCCACCTATGATGCTAGCGGGGATAGCTCCTACGAGCAGTACTTC
once	16	TRBD2	TRBV10-2	TRBJ2-2	CASSDKSGSDTGELFF	TGCGCCAGCAGTGATAAAAGCGGGAGCGACACCGGGGAGCTGTTTTTT
NA	17	TRBD1	TRBV18	TRBJ1-1	CASSLGAGGFANTEAFF	TGTGCCAGCTCACTGGGCGCAGGGGGTTTTGCGAACACTGAAGCTTTCTTT
NA	13	NA	TRBV19	TRBJ1-1	CASHSVGAAEAFF	TGTGCCAGCCATTCTGTGGGGGCTGCTGAAGCTTTCTTT
NA	17	NA	TRBV5-4	TRBJ2-3	CASSLTEADKDPDTQYF	TGTGCCAGCAGCTTGACGGAAGCGGATAAGGACCCAGATACGCAGTATTTT
NA	16	TRBD1	TRBV4-3	TRBJ1-2	CASSPSTGTGGNGYTF	TGCGCCAGCAGCCCCTCTACCGGGACAGGGGGCAATGGCTACACCTTC
NA	16	TRBD1	TRBV5-1	TRBJ1-2	CASSSTPGQGSGGYTF	TGCGCCAGCAGCTCTACCCCGGGACAGGGAAGTGGTGGCTACACCTTC
NA	15	TRBD1	TRBV10-3	TRBJ1-2	CATASTGGSWYGYTF	TGTGCCACGGCCTCGACAGGGGGGTCGTGGTATGGCTACACCTTC
NA	15	TRBD1	TRBV9	TRBJ1-2	CASSVRWTGSYGYTF	TGTGCCAGCAGCGTCCGTTGGACAGGCAGCTATGGCTACACCTTC
NA	14	TRBD2	TRBV10-3	TRBJ2-3	CATRLAASTDTQYF	TGTGCCACCCGCCTAGCGGCCAGCACAGATACGCAGTATTTT
NA	13	NA	TRBV13	TRBJ1-1	CASSFRGIAEAFF	TGTGCCAGCAGCTTTCGGGGGATCGCTGAAGCTTTCTTT
NA	14	TRBD1	TRBV10-3	TRBJ1-2	CAIGDRGRGYGYTF	TGTGCCATCGGGGACAGGGGGCGCGGGTATGGCTACACCTTC